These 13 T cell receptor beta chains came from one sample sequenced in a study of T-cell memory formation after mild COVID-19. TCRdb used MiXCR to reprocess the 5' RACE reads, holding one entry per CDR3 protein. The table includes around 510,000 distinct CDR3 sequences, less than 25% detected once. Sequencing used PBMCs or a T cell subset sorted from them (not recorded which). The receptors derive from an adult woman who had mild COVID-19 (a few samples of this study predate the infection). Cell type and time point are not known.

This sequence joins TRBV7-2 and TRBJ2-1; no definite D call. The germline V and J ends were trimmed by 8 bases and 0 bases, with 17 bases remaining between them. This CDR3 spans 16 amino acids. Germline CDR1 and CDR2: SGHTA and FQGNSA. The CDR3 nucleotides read TGTGCCAGCCGACGATTTACTCTGAGCTCCTACAATGAGCAGTTCTTC. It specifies CASRRFTLSSYNEQFF.

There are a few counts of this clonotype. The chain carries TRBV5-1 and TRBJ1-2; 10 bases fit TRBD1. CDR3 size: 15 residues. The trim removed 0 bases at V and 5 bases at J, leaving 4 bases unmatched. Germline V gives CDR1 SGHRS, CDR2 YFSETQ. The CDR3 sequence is CASSLDGTGVYGYTF. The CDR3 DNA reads TGCGCCAGCAGCTTGGACGGGACAGGGGTTTATGGCTACACCTTC.

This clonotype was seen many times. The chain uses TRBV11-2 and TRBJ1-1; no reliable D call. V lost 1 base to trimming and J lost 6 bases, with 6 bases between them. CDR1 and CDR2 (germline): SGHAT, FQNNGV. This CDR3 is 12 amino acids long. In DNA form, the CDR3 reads TGTGCCAGCAGCTTAGCAGGCCCTGAAGCTTTCTTT. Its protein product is CASSLAGPEAFF.

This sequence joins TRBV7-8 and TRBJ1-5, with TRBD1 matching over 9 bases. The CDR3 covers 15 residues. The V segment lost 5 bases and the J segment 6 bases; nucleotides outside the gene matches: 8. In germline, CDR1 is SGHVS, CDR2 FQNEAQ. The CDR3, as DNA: TGTGCCAGCAGCGCCGGACAGGGGAAGGTTCAGCCCCAGCATTTT. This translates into CASSAGQGKVQPQHF. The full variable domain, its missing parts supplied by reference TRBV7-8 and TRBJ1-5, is GAGVSQSPRYKVAKRGQDVALRCDPISGHVSLFWYQQALGQGPEFLTYFQNEAQLDKSGLPSDRFFAERPEGSVSTLKIQRTQQEDSAVYLCASSAGQGKVQPQHFGDGTRLSIL.

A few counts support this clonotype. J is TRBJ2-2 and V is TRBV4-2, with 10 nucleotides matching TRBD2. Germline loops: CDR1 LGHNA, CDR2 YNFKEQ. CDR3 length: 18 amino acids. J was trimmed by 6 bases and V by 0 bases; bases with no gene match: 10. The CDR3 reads CASSQEAGTSVMAGELFF. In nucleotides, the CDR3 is TGTGCCAGCAGCCAAGAAGCCGGGACTAGCGTTATGGCCGGGGAGCTGTTTTTT.

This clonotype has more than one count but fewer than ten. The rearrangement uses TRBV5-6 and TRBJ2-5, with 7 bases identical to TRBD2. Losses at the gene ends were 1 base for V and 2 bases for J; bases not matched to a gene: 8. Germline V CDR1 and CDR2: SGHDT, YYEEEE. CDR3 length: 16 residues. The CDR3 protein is CASSLTGLAVQETQYF. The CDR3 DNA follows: TGTGCCAGCAGCTTGACGGGGCTAGCGGTACAAGAGACCCAGTACTTC.

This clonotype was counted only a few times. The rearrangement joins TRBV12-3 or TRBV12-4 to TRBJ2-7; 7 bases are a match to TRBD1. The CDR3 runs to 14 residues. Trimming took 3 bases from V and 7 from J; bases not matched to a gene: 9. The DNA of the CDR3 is TGTGCCAGCAGTTTCGCTACAGGGGCCGGGGAGCAGTACTTC. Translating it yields CASSFATGAGEQYF.

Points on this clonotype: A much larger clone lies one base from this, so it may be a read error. CDR3 region: CASRFGQGPYEQYF. In DNA form, the CDR3 reads TGTGCCAGCAGATTCGGACAGGGTCCCTACGAGCAGTACTTC. The genes are TRBV6-1 and TRBJ2-7; 8 nucleotides match TRBD1. V was pared by 6 bases and J by 2 bases, with 6 bases of the junction left unmatched. Germline CDR1 and CDR2: MNHNS and SASEGT. CDR3 length: 14 amino acids.

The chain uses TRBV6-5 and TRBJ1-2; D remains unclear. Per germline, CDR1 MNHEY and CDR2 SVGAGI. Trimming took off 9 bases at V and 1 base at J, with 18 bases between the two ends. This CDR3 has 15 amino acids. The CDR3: CASPSPPPGNYGYTF. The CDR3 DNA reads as TGTGCCAGTCCTTCACCACCGCCGGGTAACTATGGCTACACCTTC.

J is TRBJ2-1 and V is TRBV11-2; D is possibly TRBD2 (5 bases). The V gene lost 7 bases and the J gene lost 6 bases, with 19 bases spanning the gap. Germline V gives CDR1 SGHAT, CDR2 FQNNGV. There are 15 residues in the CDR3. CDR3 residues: CASNPGGPLGNEQFF. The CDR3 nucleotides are TGTGCCAGCAACCCCGGCGGGCCTTTAGGCAATGAGCAGTTCTTC.

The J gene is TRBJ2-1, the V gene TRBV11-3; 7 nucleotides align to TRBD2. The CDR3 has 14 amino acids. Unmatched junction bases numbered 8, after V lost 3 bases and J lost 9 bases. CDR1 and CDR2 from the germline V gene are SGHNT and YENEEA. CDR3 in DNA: TGTGCCAGCAGCTTCGGCGGGAGCCGGGGTGAGCAGTTCTTC. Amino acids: CASSFGGSRGEQFF.

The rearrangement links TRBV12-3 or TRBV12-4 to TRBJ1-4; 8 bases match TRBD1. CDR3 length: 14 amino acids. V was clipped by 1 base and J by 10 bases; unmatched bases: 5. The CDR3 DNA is TGTGCCAGCAGTTTAGAACAGGGGGTCGGAAAACTGTTTTTT. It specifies CASSLEQGVGKLFF.

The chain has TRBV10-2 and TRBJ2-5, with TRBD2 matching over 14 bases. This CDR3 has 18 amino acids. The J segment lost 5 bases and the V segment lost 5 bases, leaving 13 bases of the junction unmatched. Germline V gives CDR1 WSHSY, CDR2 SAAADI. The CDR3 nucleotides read TGCGCCAGCAGTTCGGGACTAGCGGGAGTGTATTCGGTCGAGACCCAGTACTTC. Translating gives CASSSGLAGVYSVETQYF.